Detailed here is one TCR beta chain. What it recognizes is unknown. Each CDR3 protein is one row after TCRdb ran MiXCR on the 5' RACE reads. The repertoire holds about 24,000 distinct CDR3 sequences, about a sixth seen once, with over 25% in the top ten. This CDR3 comprises 13 residues. Deletions cut 3 bases from V and 5 bases from J, with 10 bases between. The data were taken from a study of CD8 T cells in ankylosing spondylitis. Whole-study findings and limits: As reported, disease-linked clones showed significant enrichment in matched ankylosing spondylitis synovial fluid. What seemed typical of ankylosing spondylitis blood was a TCR beta motif built from 8 or 9 highly homologous variants. Disease-linked clones displayed a CD8+ phenotype and appeared relatively rarely in peripheral blood. In reactive arthritis synovial fluid and blood, some motif variants had been reported before.

The sequenced sample consisted of blood. The chain links TRBV12-3 or TRBV12-4 to TRBJ2-5; D gene unclear. This TCR was sampled from a male donor with ankylosing spondylitis or in good health (not recorded which). The CDR3 sequence is CASSFVGRETQYF. CDR3 nucleotide sequence: TGTGCCAGCAGTTTTGTGGGCAGGGAGACCCAGTACTTC.